This T cell receptor (beta chain) stems from a study of blood T cell repertoires in COVID-19. Study at large: Sites in the United States, Italy and Spain provided acute and convalescent COVID-19 samples. Sources were T cells, B-cell-depleted T cells, or PBMCs; the material itself was cDNA or gDNA.

Original handling: Using reference gene primer amplification, nucleated cell counts were estimated. Sequencing used immunoSEQ multiplex PCR; TCRdb keeps in-frame clones, though not all of them. That table is the source of V, J and clone size, and D and trimming were worked out from the DNA. The data contain a few hundred thousand clones, approximately 88% of them seen just once; the ten biggest clones take up more than 0.95%. CDR1 is MNHEY and CDR2 is SVGAGI in the germline V gene. The CDR3 is 12 amino acids. With 5 bases removed from V and 5 bases from J, the gap between germline ends came to 9 bases.

Sequenced input: peripheral blood. The J gene is TRBJ2-5, the V gene TRBV6-5, with D unresolved. The sequence came from a man aged 40-50 years with acute or convalescent COVID-19. CDR3 nucleotide sequence: TGTGCCAGCAGTAATGAGTTGGAGACCCAGTACTTC. Protein sequence: CASSNELETQYF.